The sample holds one count of the clone carrying this T cell receptor beta chain. What it binds is not known. Trimming took 1 base from V and 5 from J, leaving 14 bases between them. The CDR3 totals 15 residues. Germline V gives CDR1 SGHDN, CDR2 FVKESK. These data come from a study of yellow fever vaccine responses in identical twins. MiXCR, run by TCRdb on the RT-PCR reads, gives a single entry per CDR3 protein. The sample contains fewer than 1,500 distinct CDR3 sequences, about 80% of which appear only once. Study conclusions and caveats: Twins' vaccine T cell response reportedly gave the appearance of partial convergence and partial personalization.

The genes are TRBV14 and TRBJ2-5; D is perhaps TRBD1 (6 bases). The specimen comprised T cells from blood (PBMCs), unsorted or a sorted subset (not recorded which), sampled before or after yellow fever vaccination (not recorded which). This clonotype was sampled from a female donor who received the yellow fever vaccine. The CDR3 spells CASSQVLDRIETQYF. The CDR3 bases are TGTGCCAGCAGCCAAGTACTCGACAGGATTGAGACCCAGTACTTC.